The T cell receptor (beta chain) described here comes from a study of cytomegalovirus exposure and HLA in healthy donors (dated by TCRdb to the late 2010s). Regarding the complete study: According to a later analysis, the 100 to 150 validation repertoires were produced on the same platform as the 666 repertoires of the first cohort. The study was designed to test whether signatures of past pathogen exposure could be identified by cataloging public T cell receptors. Besides the first cohort of about 730 subjects, a separate validation cohort made up of 120 different subjects was used. To predict cytomegalovirus infection status, the study combined high-throughput TCR immunosequencing, statistical association of individual TCRs with disease status, and machine learning. Results and caveats for the whole study, not just this receptor: While some public TCRs were present in many individuals, most TCR sequences turned up only very rarely across donors. The validation cohort had no HLA typing available for a later analysis, so co-occurrence within that cohort was assessed over all 110 or so repertoires. Subsequent analysis determined that TCRs grouped into clusters in the first cohort also showed a tendency toward co-occurrence across the roughly 130 validation repertoires, and 85% to 95% of cluster scores exceeded 0. In the study, roughly 160 TCR beta chains were listed as associated with cytomegalovirus. In both the original and validation cohorts, the classifier was reported to diagnose cytomegalovirus status with high specificity and sensitivity. It was suggested by the authors that the approach could potentially be generalized to other disease states and immunological phenotypes. In vitro tests confirmed that a few of the cytomegalovirus-associated TCR beta chains recognize cytomegalovirus antigens.

The method was the immunoSEQ multiplex PCR assay. Processing in the source paper ran as follows. A statistical classification framework was developed to diagnose cytomegalovirus status using the catalog of TCR beta chain sequences. This immuneACCESS table, as held by TCRdb, lists in-frame sequences with V and J called but not all clones. Of the missing ones, under half trace to an unresolved V gene in checked studies; the others have no known cause. That table supplies the V and J calls and clone size; D and trimming were determined from the DNA. A total of 100,000 to 150,000 clones appear in this sample, 88% of them only once. Around 1.5% of the sample comes from the top ten. The donors belonged to the validation cohort of around 120 subjects, which was separate from the 666-subject first cohort. V and J lose 8 bases and 8 bases, and a span of 23 bases separates them. CDR1 and CDR2 (SNHLY, FYNNEI) derive from the germline V gene. From the cysteine up to the phenylalanine, the CDR3 has a length of 15 residues. Left in the record is the CDR3 DNA by itself, 45 bases read in frame from the first base.

A word on this clone: This clone's antigen is unknown. No quality values exist for individual bases; no much larger clone is one base distant.

The sample taken for sequencing was PBMCs. The receptor chain draws on TRBV2 and TRBJ2-3, with a weak D call of TRBD2 (6 bases match). The clonotype originates from a man between 25 and 39 years old in good health and CMV-seronegative. The CDR3 in this case is CASRGGRQELGTQYF. In nucleotide form, the sequence is TGTGCCAGCCGGGGAGGTCGGCAGGAACTCGGTACGCAGTATTTT.